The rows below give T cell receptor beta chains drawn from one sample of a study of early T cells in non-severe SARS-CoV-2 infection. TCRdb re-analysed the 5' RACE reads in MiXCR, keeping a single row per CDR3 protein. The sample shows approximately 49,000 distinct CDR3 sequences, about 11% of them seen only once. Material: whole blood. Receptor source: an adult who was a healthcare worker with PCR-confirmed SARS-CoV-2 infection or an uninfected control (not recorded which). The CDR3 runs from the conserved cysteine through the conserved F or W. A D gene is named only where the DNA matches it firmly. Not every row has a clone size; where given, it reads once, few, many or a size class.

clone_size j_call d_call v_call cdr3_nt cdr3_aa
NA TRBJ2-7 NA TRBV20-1 TGCAGTGCTATCTCCGCGGGGAGCTCCTACGAGCAGTACTTC CSAISAGSSYEQYF
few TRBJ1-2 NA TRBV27 TGTGCCAGCAGTCCCGATATCACAGGGCTAGGTGGCTACACCTTC CASSPDITGLGGYTF
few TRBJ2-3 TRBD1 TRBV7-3 TGTGCCAGCAGCGCACAGGGGGCGCGGGCAGATACGCAGTATTTT CASSAQGARADTQYF
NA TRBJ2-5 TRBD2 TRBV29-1 TGCAGCGCCCGCGGGGGGGGCCAAGAGACCCAGTACTTC CSARGGGQETQYF
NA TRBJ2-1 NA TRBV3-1 TGTGCCAGCAGCCCCCGAGCGTCTAACTCCTACAATGAGCAGTTCTTC CASSPRASNSYNEQFF
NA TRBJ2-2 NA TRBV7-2 TGTGCCAGCACCCCCAGAGCCTCAAACACCGGGGAGCTGTTTTTT CASTPRASNTGELFF
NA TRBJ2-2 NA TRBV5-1 TGCGCCAGCAGCTTGATCGAATCCGGGGAGCTGTTTTTT CASSLIESGELFF
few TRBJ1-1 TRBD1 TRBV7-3 TGTGCCAGCAGCCTACAGGGGACTCGTGACACTGAAGCTTTCTTT CASSLQGTRDTEAFF
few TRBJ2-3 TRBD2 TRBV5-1 TGCGCCAGCAGCCGGACTAGCGGGGGACACACAGATACGCAGTATTTT CASSRTSGGHTDTQYF
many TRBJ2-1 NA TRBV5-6 TGTGCCAGCAGCTTGTGGCGGGGTAGCTCCTACAATGAGCAGTTCTTC CASSLWRGSSYNEQFF
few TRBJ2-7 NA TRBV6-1 TGTGCCAGCAGATTACAGCAAGTATCCTACGAGCAGTACTTC CASRLQQVSYEQYF
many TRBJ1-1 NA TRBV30 TGTGCCTGGAGTCCACACTCGAACACTGAAGCTTTCTTT CAWSPHSNTEAFF
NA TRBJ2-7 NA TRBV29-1 TGCAGCGTTAATCTCGGGAGCTCCTACGAGCAGTACTTC CSVNLGSSYEQYF
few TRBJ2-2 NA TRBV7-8 TGTGCCAGCAGCTCCCCCTTAAACACCGGGGAGCTGTTTTTT CASSSPLNTGELFF
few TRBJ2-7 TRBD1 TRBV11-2 TGTGCCAGCAGCTTAGGTCCTGGACAGGGATACGAGCAGTACTTC CASSLGPGQGYEQYF
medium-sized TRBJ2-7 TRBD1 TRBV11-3 TGTGCCAGCAGCCCCCCGGGGACAGGGGGCGAGCAGTACTTC CASSPPGTGGEQYF
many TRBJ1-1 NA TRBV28 TGTGCCAGCAGTTTGCGGGGTCGTTACAACACTGAAGCTTTCTTT CASSLRGRYNTEAFF
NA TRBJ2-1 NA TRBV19 TGTGCCAGTAGTATAGGAAGTGCCTCCTACAATGAGCAGTTCTTC CASSIGSASYNEQFF
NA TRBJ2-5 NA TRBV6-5 TGTGCCAGCAGTACCGGGTGGGCGGTACAAGAGACCCAGTACTTC CASSTGWAVQETQYF
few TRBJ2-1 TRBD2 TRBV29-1 TGCAGCCTTACTAGCGGGAGTAACAATGAGCAGTTCTTC CSLTSGSNNEQFF
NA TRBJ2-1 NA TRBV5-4 TGTGCCAGCAGCTTGGTTCCGGACGGACACTCCTACAATGAGCAGTTCTTC CASSLVPDGHSYNEQFF
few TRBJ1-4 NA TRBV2 TGTGCCAGCGTTTTAGGGGACGAAAAACTGTTTTTT CASVLGDEKLFF
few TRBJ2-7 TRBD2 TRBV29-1 TGCAGCGTTTTAGCGGGACCCTACGAGCAGTACTTC CSVLAGPYEQYF
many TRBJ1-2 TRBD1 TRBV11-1 TGTGCCAGCAGCCTTGGACAGGGCTATGGCTACACCTTC CASSLGQGYGYTF
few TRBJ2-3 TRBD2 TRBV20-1 TGCAGTGCCCGATTACTTATGACTAGCGGGGGGATGGATACGCAGTATTTT CSARLLMTSGGMDTQYF
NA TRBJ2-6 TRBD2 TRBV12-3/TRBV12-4 TGTGCCAGCAGTAGTGCGGGGGGAAGCTCTGGGGCCAACGTCCTGACTTTC CASSSAGGSSGANVLTF
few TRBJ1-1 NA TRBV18 TGTGCCAGCTCACCGGCAGGGAACACTGAAGCTTTCTTT CASSPAGNTEAFF